The clone carrying this T cell receptor beta chain appeared many times. Its antigen remains unknown. TCRdb redid the calling of the PCR reads with MiXCR, one entry per CDR3 protein. The top ten hold about 0.73% of the sample, which has about 630,000 distinct CDR3 sequences, around 25% seen once. Sorting captured naive CD8 T cells as CD8+CD4-CCR7+CD45RA+. The CDR3 has 15 residues. Germline values: CDR1 MNHEY, CDR2 SMNVEV (reference sequence). J gave up 7 bases and V 3 bases, and 10 bases lay outside the gene matches. The data stem from a study of molecular identifiers for immune sequencing clone quantification. Study in general: In replicates, the authors split RNA from roughly 20,000 or 100,000 naive CD8 cells five ways and sequenced four.

Study-wide findings and caveats: Whereas clones above 20 RNA copies held under 1% of naive-cell molecules, they held over 98% of effector molecules. Highly expanded clone sizes could end up underestimated if a barcode were shared by identical TCR molecules.

The sample consisted of naive CD8+ T cells from blood, with Jurkat cell RNA spiked in. Subset noted: FACS-sorted CD8+CD4-CCR7+CD45RA+ naive T cells. The TCR sequence derives from a human donor in good health. Some libraries in this study had Jurkat cell RNA spiked in. V and J are TRBV27 and TRBJ1-2; 8 bases map to TRBD1. The CDR3, as DNA: TGTGCCAGCAGTTTTGGACAGGGCGGTGTAAGTGGCTACACCTTC. Translating it yields CASSFGQGGVSGYTF.